The clone carrying this T cell receptor (beta chain) was observed a single time. This specimen belongs to a study of blood T cell repertoires in COVID-19. Assay used: immunoSEQ multiplex PCR; TCRdb lists only in-frame clones, some missing. The sample carries roughly 230,000 clones, about four fifths recorded once. Germline V gene data show CDR1 as LNHDA and CDR2 as SQIVND (reference sequence). The CDR3 has 16 residues. The V gene lost 5 bases and the J gene lost 0 bases, with 11 bases spanning the gap. The sample was peripheral blood. This clonotype originated in a man aged 40-49 years with active or convalescent COVID-19. The rearrangement joins TRBV19 to TRBJ2-6; D remains unclear. The CDR3 loop is CASSPQVSSGANVLTF. The CDR3 bases are TGTGCCAGTAGTCCCCAGGTTAGCTCTGGGGCCAACGTCCTGACTTTC.